Listed below are T cell receptor beta chains from one sample, sequenced in a study of blood T cell repertoires in COVID-19. Using immunoSEQ multiplex PCR, the repertoire was profiled, and TCRdb retains in-frame clones only, with some absent. Altogether about 260,000 clones are present, over 75% being singletons, with the ten largest covering approximately 9%. The sequencing sample was made of peripheral blood. The receptors come from a human donor in a cohort sampled during active COVID-19. The CDR3 runs from the conserved cysteine through the conserved F or W. The order of the fields is D gene, clone size, V gene, J gene, CDR3 DNA, CDR3 protein. D genes are given only for firm matches. Rows may omit the clone size; those that give it use once, few, many or a size class.

TRBD1	few	TRBV5-4	TRBJ1-1	TGTGCCAGCAGTTTTGGACAGGAGGCTCGAGCAGCTTTCTTT	CASSFGQEARAAFF
.	few	TRBV2	TRBJ2-3	TGTGCCAGCAGTGAAGCGCGCTCCACAGGGTGGGATACGCAGTATTTT	CASSEARSTGWDTQYF
TRBD1	few	TRBV7-9	TRBJ1-1	TGTGCCAGCAGCATACAGGGGGCGAACACTGAAGCTTTCTTT	CASSIQGANTEAFF
TRBD1	.	TRBV2	TRBJ2-7	TGTGCCAGCACCCCGGGACAGGGAGCCTACGAGCAGTACTTC	CASTPGQGAYEQYF
TRBD1	.	TRBV5-5	TRBJ2-3	TGTGCCAGCAGCACTACAGGGGGCAGAACAGATACGCAGTATTTT	CASSTTGGRTDTQYF
.	.	TRBV5-1	TRBJ1-1	TGCGCCAGCAGCTTGGGTGTAAACACTGAAGCTTTCTTT	CASSLGVNTEAFF
.	.	TRBV13	TRBJ2-2	TGTGCCAGCAGCACCCGGACCCAGGGGGACTCGAACACCGGGGAGCTGTTTTTT	CASSTRTQGDSNTGELFF
TRBD2	.	TRBV2	TRBJ2-2	TGTGCCAGCATCGGGGGACTAGGAACCGGGGAGCTGTTTTTT	CASIGGLGTGELFF
TRBD2	.	TRBV7-8	TRBJ2-5	TGTGCCAGCAGCTTAGCGCGGCGGGGGGGCCAAGAGACCCAGTACTTC	CASSLARRGGQETQYF
TRBD1	.	TRBV19	TRBJ1-4	TGTGCCAGTAGTATAACAGGGGGCGTTAAAGGTGAAAAACTGTTTTTT	CASSITGGVKGEKLFF
.	.	TRBV7-9	TRBJ2-1	TGTGCCAGCAGCTTAGAGGGAGTAAACAATGAGCAGTTCTTC	CASSLEGVNNEQFF
.	.	TRBV21-1	TRBJ2-5	TGTGCCAGCAGCAACGGGAGAGAGACCCAGTACTTC	CASSNGRETQYF
.	.	TRBV6-5	TRBJ1-1	TGTGCCAGCAGTTACCGCAGCGGACTGAACACTGAAGCTTTCTTT	CASSYRSGLNTEAFF
.	.	TRBV11-2	TRBJ2-6	TGTGCCAGCAGCCCGCCCGTCCTAGGGGCCAACGTCCTGACTTTC	CASSPPVLGANVLTF
.	.	TRBV6-1	TRBJ2-7	TGTGCCAGCAGTGAAGAACGAGGCAGTTACCGGGGTTACGAGCAGTACTTC	CASSEERGSYRGYEQYF
.	.	TRBV12-3/TRBV12-4	TRBJ1-1	TGTGCCAGCAGTTTTTCAGGGAACACTGAAGCTTTCTTT	CASSFSGNTEAFF
TRBD1	.	TRBV29-1	TRBJ2-7	TGCAGCGTTGAAGTGACGGACAGGCCAAACTCCTACGAGCAGTACTTC	CSVEVTDRPNSYEQYF
.	few	TRBV28	TRBJ1-3	TGTGCCAGCAGTTTATTACACACTGGAAACACCATATATTTT	CASSLLHTGNTIYF
.	.	TRBV24-1	TRBJ2-5	TGTGCCACCAGTGTTCTAGAGAAACAAGAGACCCAGTACTTC	CATSVLEKQETQYF
TRBD2	once	TRBV5-1	TRBJ2-3	TGCGCCAGCAGCGCCGGGACTAGCGGGAGGACTACGCAGTATTTT	CASSAGTSGRTTQYF
.	.	TRBV28	TRBJ2-4	TGTGCCAGCAGGGGGGGGCCCGACAAAAACATTCAGTACTTC	CASRGGPDKNIQYF
TRBD2	.	TRBV19	TRBJ2-5	TGTGCCAGTAGTATGGCGGGAGAATGGGGAGAGACCCAGTACTTC	CASSMAGEWGETQYF
TRBD1	.	TRBV19	TRBJ2-2	TGTGCCAGTAGTTTAGACAGGGTGGTCGGGGAGCTGTTTTTT	CASSLDRVVGELFF
TRBD1	few	TRBV19	TRBJ1-2	TGTGCCAGTAGTACTTACAGGGGCGGCTACACCTTC	CASSTYRGGYTF
TRBD1	.	TRBV12-3/TRBV12-4	TRBJ2-3	TGTGCCAGCAGTTTGGGACAGAAAGATACGCAGTATTTT	CASSLGQKDTQYF
TRBD2	.	TRBV18	TRBJ2-7	TGTGCCAGCTCACCTGGGACTAGCGGGAGTCTCCAGTACTTC	CASSPGTSGSLQYF
.	few	TRBV2	TRBJ2-7	TGTGCCAGCAGTGTACAGGGCAAAGGCTACGAGCAGTACTTC	CASSVQGKGYEQYF
.	few	TRBV11-2	TRBJ1-4	TGTGCCAGCAGCCCCCGGACACGGTCCTTCGAAAAACTGTTTTTT	CASSPRTRSFEKLFF
.	.	TRBV4-1	TRBJ1-2	TGCGCCAGCAGCCGCTCCGGACAGTCGTATGGCTACACCTTC	CASSRSGQSYGYTF
.	.	TRBV19	TRBJ1-2	TGTGCCAGTACCCTTCGCCCAGGATTTAACTATGGCTACACCTTC	CASTLRPGFNYGYTF
.	once	TRBV6-5	TRBJ1-2	TGTGCCAGCAGTTACTTCCGGGGGGACTATGGCTACACCTTC	CASSYFRGDYGYTF
TRBD1	.	TRBV2	TRBJ1-2	TGTGCCAGCAGTGAAGTACAGGGGGCTTACTATGGCTACACCTTC	CASSEVQGAYYGYTF
.	.	TRBV19	TRBJ1-4	TGTGCCAGTAGTATTGAAGGGCAGGGTTACCGGCTGGGTGAAAAACTGTTTTTT	CASSIEGQGYRLGEKLFF
.	.	TRBV5-4	TRBJ1-1	TGTGCCAGCAGACGCATATCTGAGGCGAACACTGAAGCTTTCTTT	CASRRISEANTEAFF
.	.	TRBV4-1	TRBJ2-5	TGCGCCAGCAGCCTCTTCTACCAAGAGACCCAGTACTTC	CASSLFYQETQYF
.	.	TRBV5-1	TRBJ1-1	TGCGCCAGCAGCCCTGGAGGTTATGGGGTAGTGGGTGAAGCTTTCTTT	CASSPGGYGVVGEAFF
.	.	TRBV6-4	TRBJ1-2	TGTGCCAGCAGTGACTCCGGCAGGGGTGGCTATGGCTACACCTTC	CASSDSGRGGYGYTF
.	.	TRBV6-5	TRBJ2-1	TGTGCCAGCAGTTACTCGAGGGCTAGCCTCAACAATGAGCAGTTCTTC	CASSYSRASLNNEQFF
TRBD1	many	TRBV2	TRBJ1-4	TGTGCCAGCAGTGAAGGACAGGGGGCGAACGAAAAACTGTTTTTT	CASSEGQGANEKLFF
TRBD1	.	TRBV6-4	TRBJ1-5	TGTGCCAGCAGCCACACAGGGGACGGCAATCAGCCCCAGCATTTT	CASSHTGDGNQPQHF
.	once	TRBV21-1	TRBJ1-2	TGTGCCAGCAGCAAAGGAAACAAGCGAGTCCCTGGGTATCGCTATGGCTACACCTTC	CASSKGNKRVPGYRYGYTF
.	.	TRBV18	TRBJ2-2	TGTGCCAGCTCACCCCTGAACACCGGGGAGCTGTTTTTT	CASSPLNTGELFF
.	.	TRBV24-1	TRBJ2-3	TGTGCCACCAGTGACTCCGGGGTCACAGATACGCAGTATTTT	CATSDSGVTDTQYF
.	once	TRBV7-2	TRBJ2-1	TGTGCCAGCAGCTTAGAAGTGGGGAGCTACAATGAGCAGTTCTTC	CASSLEVGSYNEQFF
TRBD2	.	TRBV4-2	TRBJ2-2	TGTGCCAGCAGCCAATCCGCCGGGACTAGCGGGAGGGCCTCGGGCACCGGGGAGCTGTTTTTT	CASSQSAGTSGRASGTGELFF
TRBD1	.	TRBV7-9	TRBJ2-4	TGTGCCAGCAGCGCCGTTTGGCAGGGGGTTATGGCCAAAAACATTCAGTACTTC	CASSAVWQGVMAKNIQYF
TRBD2	.	TRBV7-9	TRBJ2-5	TGTGCCAGCAGACCCGGGACTAGCGCTCGAGAGACCCAGTACTTC	CASRPGTSARETQYF
TRBD2	.	TRBV2	TRBJ2-7	TGTGCCAGCAGTGGGGGGACTAGCGGGAGGGCACTGCGCTCCTACGAGCAGTACTTC	CASSGGTSGRALRSYEQYF
.	.	TRBV7-9	TRBJ2-1	TGTGCCAGCAGGGGCGGACAGTACAATGAGCAGTTCTTC	CASRGGQYNEQFF
.	.	TRBV3-1/TRBV3-2	TRBJ1-2	TGTGCCAGCAACGACGGGGTTAACCCGAGAGGCTACACCTTC	CASNDGVNPRGYTF
TRBD2	.	TRBV18	TRBJ2-3	TGTGCCAGCTCACCAGAACTAGCGGGAGCGGTTAGCACAGATACGCAGTATTTT	CASSPELAGAVSTDTQYF
.	once	TRBV24-1	TRBJ2-7	TGTGCCACCCAAATTTGCGAGCAGTACTTC	CATQICEQYF
TRBD1	.	TRBV19	TRBJ2-7	TGTGCCAGTACCCCGCGACAGGGCACCCACGAGCAGTACTTC	CASTPRQGTHEQYF
.	.	TRBV10-3	TRBJ1-1	TGTGCCATCAGTGTTGGGGGCCCGAACACTGAAGCTTTCTTT	CAISVGGPNTEAFF
TRBD1	.	TRBV6-1	TRBJ1-2	TGTGCCAGCAGTGATCTGAACAGGGGGGGAATGGGCTACACCTTC	CASSDLNRGGMGYTF
.	.	TRBV7-9	TRBJ1-3	TGTGCCAGCAGCGAACAGGGTACTGGAAACACCATATATTTT	CASSEQGTGNTIYF
.	.	TRBV11-2	TRBJ2-7	TGTGCCAGCAGCAATTCACTAGTCGGAGGCTACGAGCAGTACTTC	CASSNSLVGGYEQYF
TRBD1	.	TRBV7-8	TRBJ1-3	TGTGCCAGCAGCACCCGACAGGGCGCTGTTGGAAACACCATATATTTT	CASSTRQGAVGNTIYF
.	few	TRBV3-1/TRBV3-2	TRBJ1-2	TGTGCCAGCAGCCAAGGGCACATCTATGGCTACACCTTC	CASSQGHIYGYTF
.	.	TRBV7-2	TRBJ1-1	TGTGCCAGCAGCTTAGTGAGGGGGGGGAACACTGAAGCTTTCTTT	CASSLVRGGNTEAFF